This TCR beta chain is drawn from a study of T cell responses to AZD1222 COVID-19 vaccine. Whether given at about 4 or about 12 weeks, second doses were pooled. This table comes from immunoSEQ multiplex PCR, and its TCRdb copy is limited to in-frame clones, with some not included. The sample lists 85,000 to 130,000 clones; 90% were seen once. The CDR3 is made up of 16 amino acids. V lost 0 bases, J lost 2 bases, and 6 bases stayed unmatched. Germline V gene lookup returns CDR1 MGHRA and CDR2 YSYEKL. Study outcomes and limitations: Compared with day 0, the breadth and depth of the Spike-specific TCR repertoire rose significantly after two doses of AZD1222. Nearly half of spike-specific TCRs reportedly go after variant regions that carry no mutations.

On this clone itself: The target antigen is unknown.

V and J are TRBV4-1 and TRBJ1-1; TRBD1 agrees at 7 bases. Source: peripheral blood, taken 28 days after the second AZD1222 dose. This receptor was identified in an adult who received the AZD1222 COVID-19 vaccine. In DNA form, the CDR3 reads TGCGCCAGCAGCCAAGATTCCGGGGACAGTAACACTGAAGCTTTCTTT. Translating it yields CASSQDSGDSNTEAFF.